This T cell receptor (beta chain) was captured by sequencing in a study of blood T cell dynamics during melanoma immunotherapy. Looking at the study overall: Metastatic melanoma patients received first-line pembrolizumab or nivolumab plus ipilimumab.

Time point indicated: week 3, after first cycle of checkpoint inhibitor. Samples come from before therapy and from week 3 after the first blockade cycle. Every bulk PBMC sample received the same 350 ng of DNA. This table comes from immunoSEQ multiplex PCR, and its TCRdb copy is limited to in-frame clones, with some not included. The sample contains 10,000 or so clones, 80% of which appear only once. The clonotype was recovered from a human donor with melanoma. The sample here was blood, taken from a patient treated with checkpoint blockade.

Here the CDR3 DNA reads TGCGCCAGCAGCCAAGATCTTAGTAGCGGGAGGGCCTTTGGGGCCAACGTCCTGACTTTC. It is translated as CASSQDLSSGRAFGANVLTF. The rearrangement links TRBV4-1 to TRBJ2-6, with TRBD2 matching over 11 bases. After removal of 0 bases from V and 3 bases from J, the junction contained 10 bases not matched to a gene. Germline assignment: CDR1 MGHRA and CDR2 YSYEKL. The CDR3 runs 20 residues.